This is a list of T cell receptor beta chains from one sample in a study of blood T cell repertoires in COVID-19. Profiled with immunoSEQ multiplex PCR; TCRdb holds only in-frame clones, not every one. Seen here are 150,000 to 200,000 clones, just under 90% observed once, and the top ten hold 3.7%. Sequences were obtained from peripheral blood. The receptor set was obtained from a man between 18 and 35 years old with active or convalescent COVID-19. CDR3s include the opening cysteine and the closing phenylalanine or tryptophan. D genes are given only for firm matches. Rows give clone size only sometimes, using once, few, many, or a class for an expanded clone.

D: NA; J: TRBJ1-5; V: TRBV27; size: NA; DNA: TGTGCCAGCAGTTTACAGGGTTTGGGCAATCAGCCCCAGCATTTT; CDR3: CASSLQGLGNQPQHF
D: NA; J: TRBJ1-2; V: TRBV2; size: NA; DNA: TGTGCCAGCAGGGGGCGGCTCTATGGCTACACCTTC; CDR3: CASRGRLYGYTF
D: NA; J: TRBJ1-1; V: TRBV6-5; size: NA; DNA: TGTGCCAGCAAATTCTCCATTGCGACTGAAGCTTTCTTT; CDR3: CASKFSIATEAFF
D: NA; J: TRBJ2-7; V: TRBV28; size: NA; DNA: TGTGCCAGCAGTCCGGCCGGGAGTTCTTCCTACGAGCAGTACTTC; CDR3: CASSPAGSSSYEQYF
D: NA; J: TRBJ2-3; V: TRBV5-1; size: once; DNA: TGCGCCAGCAGCTTGGGACTTCGCACAGATACGCAGTATTTT; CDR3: CASSLGLRTDTQYF
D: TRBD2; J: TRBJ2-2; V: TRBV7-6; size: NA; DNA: TGTGCCAGCAGCTTAGTCGCGACTAGCGGGAGAGTAGCCGGGGAGCTGTTTTTT; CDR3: CASSLVATSGRVAGELFF
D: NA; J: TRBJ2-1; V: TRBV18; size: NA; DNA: TGTGCCAGCTCACCTATTGGGGGCCCTGGCCAGAATGAGCAGTTCTTC; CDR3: CASSPIGGPGQNEQFF
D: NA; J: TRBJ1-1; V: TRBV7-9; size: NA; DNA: TGTGCCAGCAGCCCCGGGGTCGAAGCTTTCTTT; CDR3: CASSPGVEAFF
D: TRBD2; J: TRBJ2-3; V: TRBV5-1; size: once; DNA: TGCGCCAGCAGCTTGGGGCGGGGGGCTGAATATACGCAGTATTTT; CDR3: CASSLGRGAEYTQYF
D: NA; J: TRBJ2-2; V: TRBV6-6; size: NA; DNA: TGTGCCAGCAGTTTCAGGGGGGACACCGGGGAGCTGTTTTTT; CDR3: CASSFRGDTGELFF
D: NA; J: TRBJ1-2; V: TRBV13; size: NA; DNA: TGTGCCAGCAGCTCCACGCTGGACATCTCGGGCTATGGCTACACCTTC; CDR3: CASSSTLDISGYGYTF
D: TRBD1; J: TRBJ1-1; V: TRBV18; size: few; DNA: TGTGCCAGCTCACCCTATAGATCTCAGGGACAGGGAAGAGATACTGAAGCTTTCTTT; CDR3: CASSPYRSQGQGRDTEAFF
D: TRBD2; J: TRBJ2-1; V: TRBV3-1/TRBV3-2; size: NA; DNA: TGTGCCAGCAGCCAAGGGGTCGTGGGACTAGCGGCCAATGAGCAGTTCTTC; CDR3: CASSQGVVGLAANEQFF
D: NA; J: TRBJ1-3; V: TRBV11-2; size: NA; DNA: TGTGCCAGCAGCTTATTGTTTATGAGCTCTGGAAACACCATATATTTT; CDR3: CASSLLFMSSGNTIYF
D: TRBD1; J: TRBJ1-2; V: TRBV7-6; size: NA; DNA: TGTGCCAGCAGCTTAGAATCCGGACAGGCGGCTTTGAGGGAAATTAATTGGGGCTACACCTTC; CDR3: CASSLESGQAALREINWGYTF